This TCR beta chain stems from a study of regulatory T cells in long-lasting Graves disease. The V gene's germline CDR1 is MDHEN and CDR2 SYDVKM. The CDR3 length is 15 residues. With 3 bases removed from V and 4 bases from J, the gap between germline ends came to 13 bases. Time point defined: newly diagnosed GD, antithyroid drugs for less than 3 months. PBMC-derived RNA was used for the TCR library. From each patient, about 8.1 milliliters of peripheral blood was drawn and collected into an EDTA anticoagulant tube. For TCR beta, libraries came from iRepertoire HTBI primers and Arm-PCR of CDR3 regions. A single record per CDR3 protein comes from TCRdb applying MiXCR to the multiplex PCR reads. This sample has 560,000 or so distinct CDR3 sequences, with about 16% found just once. The same specimen was also included in a second study, on T cells in Graves' hyperthyroidism and ophthalmopathy.

The sequence was obtained from a man younger than 35 with Graves disease. The sample here was peripheral blood mononuclear cells (PBMCs), taken at new diagnosis, from a patient treated with antithyroid drugs. V and J are TRBV28 and TRBJ1-5; no clear D. CDR3 sequence reads: CASSFLLQSNQPQHF. DNA for the CDR3: TGTGCCAGCAGTTTCCTCCTACAGAGTAATCAGCCCCAGCATTTT.